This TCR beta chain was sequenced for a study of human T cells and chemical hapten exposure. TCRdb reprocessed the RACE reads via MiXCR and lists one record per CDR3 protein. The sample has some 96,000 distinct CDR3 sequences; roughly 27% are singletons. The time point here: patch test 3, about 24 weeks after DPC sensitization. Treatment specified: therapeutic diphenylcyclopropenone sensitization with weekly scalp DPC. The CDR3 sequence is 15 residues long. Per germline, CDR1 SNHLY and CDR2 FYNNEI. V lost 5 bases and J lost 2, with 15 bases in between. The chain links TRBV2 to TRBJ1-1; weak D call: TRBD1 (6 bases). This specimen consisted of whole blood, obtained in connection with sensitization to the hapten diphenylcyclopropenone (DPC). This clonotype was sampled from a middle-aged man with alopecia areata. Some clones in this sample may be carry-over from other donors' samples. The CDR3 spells CASSIRQVTNTEAFF. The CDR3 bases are TGTGCCAGCAGTATCCGACAGGTTACCAACACTGAAGCTTTCTTT.